This TCR beta chain was documented in a study of response to subunit inactivated influenza vaccine. Each CDR3 protein gets one entry after TCRdb re-called the RT-PCR reads with MiXCR. The sample carries around 760,000 distinct CDR3 sequences, 11% to 15% recorded once. CDR1 is DFQATT, CDR2 SNEGSKA, per germline (reference sequence). The ends lost 2 bases at V and 9 bases at J; junction bases unmatched: 7. CDR3 length: 14 amino acids. Study-wide results and caveats: Researchers suggested that each seasonal influenza vaccination recruits few new T cells.

In regard to this clonotype: Its antigen is still unknown.

The source is a man between 50 and 59 years old who received an inactivated influenza vaccine. The chain couples TRBV20-1 to TRBJ2-1; 10 bases are shared with TRBD2. The sample here was PBMCs from blood, taken roughly 15 days before vaccination. DNA for the CDR3: TGCAGTGCTAGATCTCTAGCGGGGGCTCTTGAGCAGTTCTTC. This codes for CSARSLAGALEQFF.